One sample yielded the 2 T cell receptor beta chains listed below, sequenced in a study of blood T cell repertoires in COVID-19. Clones were sequenced by immunoSEQ multiplex PCR, and TCRdb holds only the in-frame ones, with some missing. The table has just over 250,000 clones, roughly 86% seen once. Source material: peripheral blood. Receptor source: a man in his forties who had recovered from COVID-19.

The chain uses TRBV13 and TRBJ2-7; D is possibly TRBD2 (6 bases). There are 15 residues in the CDR3. Trimming removed 2 bases from V and 2 bases from J, with 13 bases in between. Germline V gene data show CDR1 as PRHDT and CDR2 as FYEKMQ (reference sequence). CDR3 DNA sequence: TGTGCCAGCAGCTTAAAGCGGGTTTCTACCTACGAGCAGTACTTC. As protein: CASSLKRVSTYEQYF.

This clone appeared once. The chain combines TRBV7-2 with TRBJ1-4; possibly TRBD1 for D (5 bases). Trimming stripped 2 bases from V and 7 bases from J, with 14 bases between. There are 15 residues in the CDR3. Germline-derived CDR1 and CDR2 are SGHTA and FQGNSA. In DNA form, the CDR3 reads TGTGCCAGCAGCTTAAACGGGGGGAGGGTTGAAAAACTGTTTTTT. Protein product: CASSLNGGRVEKLFF. The full variable domain, in which reference TRBV7-2 and TRBJ1-4 provide the parts outside the CDR3, is GAGVSQSPSNKVTEKGKDVELRCDPISGHTALYWYRQSLGQGLEFLIYFQGNSAPDKSGLPSDRFSAERTGGSVSTLTIQRTQQEDSAVYLCASSLNGGRVEKLFFGSGTQLSVL.